The 17 T cell receptor beta chains below all came from one sample that was sequenced in a study of graft-versus-host responses after intestinal transplantation. Clones were read by immunoSEQ multiplex PCR, and TCRdb kept only the in-frame ones, dropping some. The table includes about 97,000 clones, under 95% detected once. No antigen is known for these receptors. The source was unstimulated CD8+ T cells sorted from spleen or lymph node cells, collected before transplant. These receptors all stem from a human donor who was the organ donor for an intestinal transplant.

The chain links TRBV5-3 to TRBJ2-7; TRBD2 might be the D (5 bases). TRBV5-3 is flagged as an ORF with uncertain function. Trimming removed 5 bases at V and 2 bases at J, with 17 bases between. This CDR3 has 15 amino acids. The CDR3 nucleotides read TGTGCCAGAAGTCGATCCGAGGACTGGGCCTACGAGCAGTACTTC. It encodes CARSRSEDWAYEQYF.

The chain uses TRBV5-8 and TRBJ2-1, with 9 bases matching TRBD1. Looked up from germline, CDR1 is SGHTS and CDR2 is YDEGEE. V was clipped by 4 bases and J by 7 bases; unmatched bases: 6. The CDR3 length is 14 residues. CDR3 bases: TGTGCCAGCAGCATCCCGGACAGGGGAAATGAGCAGTTCTTC. The encoded protein is CASSIPDRGNEQFF.

This chain connects TRBV7-9 to TRBJ2-1; weak D call: TRBD1 (5 bases). The V end was cut by 4 bases, the J end by 0 bases, with 22 bases between. Germline CDR1 SEHNR, CDR2 FQNEAQ (reference sequence). The CDR3 has 19 residues. CDR3 loop: CASSYPWGWGRSSYNEQFF. CDR3 bases: TGTGCCAGCAGCTATCCATGGGGCTGGGGCCGAAGCTCCTACAATGAGCAGTTCTTC.

Details on this clone: One junction end disagrees with the germline gene, perhaps due to a read error. The same CDR3 arises from other DNA sequences in this sample as well. The J gene is TRBJ2-2, the V gene TRBV28; TRBD2 is a possible D gene (5 bases). The CDR3 runs 15 residues. Germline loops: CDR1 MDHEN, CDR2 SYDVKM. The CDR3 sequence: CASSFQALLTGELFF. The CDR3 nucleotides read TGTGCCAGCAGTTTTCAAGCACTCCTAACCGGGGAGCTGTTTTTC.

This clone was seen only a few times. This chain connects TRBV6-1 to TRBJ2-1, with TRBD1 as a possible D gene (6 bases). Trimming removed 2 bases at V and 1 base at J, with 6 bases between. The CDR3 consists of 14 residues. CDR1 MNHNS and CDR2 SASEGT come from the germline V gene. DNA of the CDR3: TGTGCCAGCAGTGAACAGGGGTCCTACAATGAGCAGTTCTTC. Its translation is CASSEQGSYNEQFF.

The CDR3, as DNA: TGTGCCAGCAGTTTGGAGGGAATGGGGAACGAGCAGTACTTC. This gives the protein CASSLEGMGNEQYF. The V gene is TRBV27, the J gene TRBJ2-7; D is perhaps TRBD2 (6 bases). The germline V gene has CDR1 MNHEY and CDR2 SMNVEV (reference sequence). This CDR3 is 14 amino acids long. The germline V and J ends were trimmed by 3 bases and 5 bases, with 14 bases remaining between them.

The chain uses TRBV7-3 and TRBJ2-1; 11 positions agree with TRBD2. There are 19 residues in the CDR3. After removal of 1 base from V and 6 bases from J, the junction contained 14 bases not matched to a gene. From germline, CDR1 is SGHTA and CDR2 FQGTGA. Here the CDR3 DNA reads TGTGCCAGCAGCTTAATTGGAGGTAGCGGGGGGGCCAGAGGCAATGAGCAGTTCTTC. Its translation is CASSLIGGSGGARGNEQFF. Filled out from reference TRBV7-3 and TRBJ2-1, the complete variable domain reads GAGVSQTPSNKVTEKGKYVELRCDPISGHTALYWYRQSLGQGPEFLIYFQGTGAADDSGLPNDRFFAVRPEGSVSTLKIQRTERGDSAVYLCASSLIGGSGGARGNEQFFGPGTRLTVL.

The V and J genes are TRBV5-1 and TRBJ2-7; the match to TRBD1 covers 11 bases. The junction had 5 bases not matched to a gene; V was cut back by 6 bases and J by 3 bases. The CDR3 is made up of 14 amino acids. Germline assignment: CDR1 SGHRS and CDR2 YFSETQ. The CDR3 reads CASMTGTGGYEQYF. DNA of the CDR3: TGCGCCAGCATGACCGGGACAGGGGGCTACGAGCAGTACTTC.

The chain uses TRBV9 and TRBJ2-1; D may be TRBD2 (6 bases). V gave up 3 bases and J gave up 7 bases, with 23 bases separating them. Germline V gene lookup returns CDR1 SGDLS and CDR2 YYNGEE. The CDR3 length is 17 residues. As DNA, the CDR3 is TGTGCCAGCAGCGACCTATGGGGGGAGCTGGGAAGGAATGAGCAGTTCTTC. It specifies CASSDLWGELGRNEQFF.

With respect to this clone: Other DNA sequences in the same sample also yield this CDR3. V is TRBV6-5 and J is TRBJ2-1; 8 nucleotides line up with TRBD2. Looked up from germline, CDR1 is MNHEY and CDR2 is SVGAGI. J lost 9 bases, V lost 2 bases, and 0 bases had no gene match. The CDR3 is made up of 12 amino acids. As DNA, the CDR3 is TGTGCCAGCAGTTACAGCGGGGGTGAGCAGTTCTTC. Encoded protein: CASSYSGGEQFF.

V and J are TRBV7-8 and TRBJ2-2, with 9 positions matching TRBD1. Germline V lookup: CDR1 SGHVS, CDR2 FQNEAQ. J was trimmed by 5 bases and V by 3 bases; bases with no gene match: 7. The CDR3 runs to 16 residues. DNA of the CDR3: TGTGCCAGCAGCTTTAGGGGGACAGGGAGGACCGGGGAGCTGTTTTTT. This sequence encodes CASSFRGTGRTGELFF.

This clone has a single count. V and J are TRBV27 and TRBJ2-6; possibly TRBD2 for D (5 bases). This CDR3 comprises 18 residues. Trimming took 2 bases from V and 2 from J, leaving 16 bases between them. Germline assignment: CDR1 MNHEY and CDR2 SMNVEV (reference sequence). The CDR3 DNA reads as TGTGCCAGCAGTTTAATGGGAGTCAAGTGGGCTGGGGCCAACGTCCTGACTTTC. This codes for CASSLMGVKWAGANVLTF. Full variable domain (missing parts from reference TRBV27 and TRBJ2-6): EAQVTQNPRYLITVTGKKLTVTCSQNMNHEYMSWYRQDPGLGLRQIYYSMNVEVTDKGDVPEGYKVSRKEKRNFPLILESPSPNQTSLYFCASSLMGVKWAGANVLTFGAGSRLTVL.

V usage is TRBV25-1 and J usage is TRBJ1-2, with D hard to call. Trimming removed 3 bases from V and 0 bases from J, with 8 bases in between. This CDR3 has 14 amino acids. Germline lookup yields CDR1 MGHDK and CDR2 SYGVNS. CDR3 DNA sequence: TGTGCCAGCAGTGATAGTCTAGCTAACTATGGCTACACCTTC. This gives the protein CASSDSLANYGYTF.

This chain connects TRBV30 to TRBJ2-7, with D maybe TRBD1 (6 bases). Germline V gene data show CDR1 as GTSNPN and CDR2 as SVGIG (reference sequence). Trimming stripped 2 bases from V and 6 bases from J, with 14 bases between. This CDR3 is built from 13 residues. CDR3: CAWSLTGPLEQYF. CDR3 in DNA: TGTGCCTGGAGTCTGACAGGTCCACTCGAGCAGTACTTC. Filled out from reference TRBV30 and TRBJ2-7, the complete variable domain reads SQTIHQWPATLVQPVGSPLSLECTVEGTSNPNLYWYRQAAGRGLQLLFYSVGIGQISSEVPQNLSASRPQDRQFILSSKKLLLSDSGFYLCAWSLTGPLEQYFGPGTRLTVT.

J is TRBJ2-7 and V is TRBV7-2, with 8 bases fitting TRBD2. Losses at the gene ends were 1 base for V and 3 bases for J; bases not matched to a gene: 11. Germline V gives CDR1 SGHTA, CDR2 FQGNSA. This CDR3 is 17 amino acids long. CDR3 in amino acids: CASSLEGGGLTFYEQYF. In DNA form, the CDR3 reads TGTGCCAGCAGCTTAGAAGGCGGGGGGCTAACCTTCTACGAGCAGTACTTC.

In nucleotides, the CDR3 is TGTGCCATCAGTGAGTCGGACAGGGAGAACACTGAAGCTTTCTTT. Translated, it gives CAISESDRENTEAFF. The chain has TRBV10-3 and TRBJ1-1; 8 positions match TRBD1. From germline, CDR1 is ENHRY and CDR2 SYGVKD. There are 15 residues in the CDR3. The V segment lost 0 bases and the J segment 1 base; nucleotides outside the gene matches: 1.

V gene TRBV9 combines with J gene TRBJ2-2, with D possibly being TRBD1 (6 bases). The CDR3 is 16 amino acids. Per the germline V gene, CDR1 is SGDLS and CDR2 is YYNGEE. V lost 0 bases, J lost 7 bases, and 16 bases lay in between. The CDR3 bases are TGTGCCAGCAGCGTAGATTGGTCAGGGGCGGTCGGGGAGCTGTTTTTT. Protein sequence: CASSVDWSGAVGELFF. The variable domain in full, completed from reference TRBV9 and TRBJ2-2, reads DSGVTQTPKHLITATGQRVTLRCSPRSGDLSVYWYQQSLDQGLQFLIQYYNGEERAKGNILERFSAQQFPDLHSELNLSSLELGDSALYFCASSVDWSGAVGELFFGEGSRLTVL.